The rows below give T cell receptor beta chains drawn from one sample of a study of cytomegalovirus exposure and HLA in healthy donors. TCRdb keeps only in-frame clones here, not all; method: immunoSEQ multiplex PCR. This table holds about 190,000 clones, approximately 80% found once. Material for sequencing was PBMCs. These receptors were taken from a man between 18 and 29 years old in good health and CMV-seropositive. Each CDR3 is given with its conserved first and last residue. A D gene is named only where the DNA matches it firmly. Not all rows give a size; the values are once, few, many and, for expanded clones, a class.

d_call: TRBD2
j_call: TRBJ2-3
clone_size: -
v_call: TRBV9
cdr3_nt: TGTGCCAGCAGCCATCACTCACTAGCGGGAGAGGTTAGCACAGATACGCAGTATTTT
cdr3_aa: CASSHHSLAGEVSTDTQYF

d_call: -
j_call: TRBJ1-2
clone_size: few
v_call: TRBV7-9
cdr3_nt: TGTGCCAGCAGCTTAGGGAGACAGGAGACGTCCTTC
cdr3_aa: CASSLGRQETSF

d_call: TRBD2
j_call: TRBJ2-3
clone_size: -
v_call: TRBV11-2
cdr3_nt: TGTGCCAGCAGCTTAGGTCTAGCGGGAGGGCCTGAAGATACGCAGTATTTT
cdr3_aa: CASSLGLAGGPEDTQYF

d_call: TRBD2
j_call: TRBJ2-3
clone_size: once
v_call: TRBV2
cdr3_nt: TGTGCCAGCAGTGGGGACTTGAGCGGGAGGGCCGGGACAGATACGCAGTATTTT
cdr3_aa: CASSGDLSGRAGTDTQYF

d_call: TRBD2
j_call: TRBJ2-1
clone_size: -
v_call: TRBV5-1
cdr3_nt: TGCGCCAGCAGCCTGACCGGGAGGGTCGGCAATGAGCAGTTCTTC
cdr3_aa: CASSLTGRVGNEQFF

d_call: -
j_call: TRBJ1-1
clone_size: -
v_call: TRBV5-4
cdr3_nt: TGTGCCAGCAGCTTTTGGTCGGTAACGAACACTGAAGCTTTCTTT
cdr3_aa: CASSFWSVTNTEAFF

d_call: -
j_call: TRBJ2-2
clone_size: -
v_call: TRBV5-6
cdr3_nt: TGTGCCAGCAGCTTGGGGACTATACCCGGGGAGCTGTTTTTT
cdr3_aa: CASSLGTIPGELFF

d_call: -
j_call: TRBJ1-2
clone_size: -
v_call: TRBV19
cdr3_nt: TGTGCCAGTAGTACGAGCGGACGAAGAGCTAACTATGGCTACACCTTC
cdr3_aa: CASSTSGRRANYGYTF

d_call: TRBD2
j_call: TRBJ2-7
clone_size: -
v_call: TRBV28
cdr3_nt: TGTGCCAGCAGTTTACGACTAGCGGAAGCGTGGGGCGAGCAGTACTTC
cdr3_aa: CASSLRLAEAWGEQYF

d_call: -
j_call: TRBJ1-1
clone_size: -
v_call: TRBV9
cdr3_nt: TGTGCCAGCAGCACGGAGGGGAACACTGAAGCTTTCTTT
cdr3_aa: CASSTEGNTEAFF

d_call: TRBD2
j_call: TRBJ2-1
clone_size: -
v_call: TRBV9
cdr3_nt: TGTGCCAGCAGCGTAGAGTTAGCGGGAGCTGACAATGAGCAGTTCTTC
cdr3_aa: CASSVELAGADNEQFF

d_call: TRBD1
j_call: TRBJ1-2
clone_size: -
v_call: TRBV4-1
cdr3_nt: TGCGCCAGTCTGCGGGGCGCAGGGGGCTCCTCAGCTAACTATGGCTACACCTTC
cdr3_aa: CASLRGAGGSSANYGYTF

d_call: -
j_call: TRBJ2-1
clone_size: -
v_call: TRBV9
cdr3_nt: TGTGCCAGCAGCGTATCGACAGGCTCCTACAATGAGCAGTTCTTC
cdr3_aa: CASSVSTGSYNEQFF

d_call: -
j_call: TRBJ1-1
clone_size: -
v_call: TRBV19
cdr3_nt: TGTGCCAGTAGTATATCAACGGTCACTGAAGCTTTCTTT
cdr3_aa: CASSISTVTEAFF

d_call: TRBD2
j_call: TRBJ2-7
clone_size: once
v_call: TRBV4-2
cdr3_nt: TGTGCCAGCAGCCAACCGGGACTAGCGGGAGGGTCCTACGAGCAGTACTTC
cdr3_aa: CASSQPGLAGGSYEQYF

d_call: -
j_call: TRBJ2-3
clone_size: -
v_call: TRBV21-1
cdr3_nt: TGTGCCAGCAGCAAAGCGTCAAAACCAGGACTAGCGGGAGCTATAGATACGCAGTATTTT
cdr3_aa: CASSKASKPGLAGAIDTQYF

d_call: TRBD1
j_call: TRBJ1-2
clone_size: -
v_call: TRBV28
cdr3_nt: TGTGCCAGTCTTACAGGGGGGGACTATGGCTACACCTTC
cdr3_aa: CASLTGGDYGYTF

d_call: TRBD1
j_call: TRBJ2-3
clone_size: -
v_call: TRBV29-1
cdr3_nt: TGCAGCGTTGAGCGGGACAGGGCTTCAGATACGCAGTATTTT
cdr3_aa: CSVERDRASDTQYF

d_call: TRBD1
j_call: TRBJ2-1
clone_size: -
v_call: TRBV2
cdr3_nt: TGTGCCAGCAGCCGGGACAGGGCTCGTGAGCAGTTCTTC
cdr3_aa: CASSRDRAREQFF

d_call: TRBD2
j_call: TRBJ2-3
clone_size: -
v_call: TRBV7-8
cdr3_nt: TGTGCCAGCAGCTTAGTGAGCGGGATAGATACGCAGTATTTT
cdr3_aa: CASSLVSGIDTQYF

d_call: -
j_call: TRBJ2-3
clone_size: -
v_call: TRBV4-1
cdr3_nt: TGCGCCAGCAGCCAAGACAGTTGGTCAGATACGCAGTATTTT
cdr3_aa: CASSQDSWSDTQYF

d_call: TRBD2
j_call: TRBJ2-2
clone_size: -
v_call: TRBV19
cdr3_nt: TGTGCCAGTAGTATTGTGGCTAGCGGGAGGGGGAACACCGGGGAGCTGTTTTTT
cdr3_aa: CASSIVASGRGNTGELFF

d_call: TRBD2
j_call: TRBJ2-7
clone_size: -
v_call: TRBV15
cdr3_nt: TGTGCCACCAGCAGGGGCACGGGACTACTTAACTACGAGCAGTACTTC
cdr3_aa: CATSRGTGLLNYEQYF

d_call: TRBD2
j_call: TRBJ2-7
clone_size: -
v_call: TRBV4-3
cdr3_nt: TGCGCCAGCAGCCAAGAGCGGGGTAGCGGGAGGGCCTACGAGCAGTACTTC
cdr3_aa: CASSQERGSGRAYEQYF

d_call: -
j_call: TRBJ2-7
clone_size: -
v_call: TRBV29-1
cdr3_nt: TGCAGCGTCGCAGGGGTAAAGTCCTACGAGCAGTACTTC
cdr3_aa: CSVAGVKSYEQYF

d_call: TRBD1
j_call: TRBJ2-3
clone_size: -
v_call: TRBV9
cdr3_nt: TGTGCCAGCAGCACTCGGGACAGCTACACAGATACGCAGTATTTT
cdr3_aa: CASSTRDSYTDTQYF

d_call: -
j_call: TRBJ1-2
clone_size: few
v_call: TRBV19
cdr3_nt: TGTGCCAGTAGTATACGTAGGGGACTCTCCTATGGCTACACCTTC
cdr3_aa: CASSIRRGLSYGYTF

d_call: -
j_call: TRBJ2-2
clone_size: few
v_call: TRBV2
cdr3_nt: TGTGCCAGCAGTGAAATGGCACAGAACACCGGGGAGCTGTTTTTT
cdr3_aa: CASSEMAQNTGELFF

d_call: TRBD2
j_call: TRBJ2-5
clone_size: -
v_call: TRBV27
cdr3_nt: TGTGCCAGCAGTTTATCGTGGGGGACTAGCGGGAGTTATGGAGAGACCCAGTACTTC
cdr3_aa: CASSLSWGTSGSYGETQYF

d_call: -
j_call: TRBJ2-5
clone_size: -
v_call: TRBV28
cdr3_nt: TGTGCCAGCAGTTTAGACAAAGAGACCCAGTACTTC
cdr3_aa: CASSLDKETQYF

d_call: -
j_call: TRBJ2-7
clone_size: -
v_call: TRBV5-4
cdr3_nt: TGTGCCAGCAGCCCAAGGGCAGGGATCGAGCAGTACTTC
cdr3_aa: CASSPRAGIEQYF

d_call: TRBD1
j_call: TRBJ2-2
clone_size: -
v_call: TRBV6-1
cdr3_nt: TGTGCCAGCAGTTCTGGACAGGGCAACCCCGGGGAGCTGTTTTTT
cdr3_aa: CASSSGQGNPGELFF

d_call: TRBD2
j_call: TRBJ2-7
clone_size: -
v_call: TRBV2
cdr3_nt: TGTGCCAGCAGTGTAGCGGGAGGTGGCGAGCAGTACTTC
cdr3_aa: CASSVAGGGEQYF

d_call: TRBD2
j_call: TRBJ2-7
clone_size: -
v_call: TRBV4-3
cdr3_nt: TGCGCCAGCAGCCAAGATCCCGGGACTAGCGGGAGGAGTTGGCGGCAGTACTTC
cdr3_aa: CASSQDPGTSGRSWRQYF

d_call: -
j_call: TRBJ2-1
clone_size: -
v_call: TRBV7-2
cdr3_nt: TGTGCCAGCAGCTTAGGGGGAGATGAGCAGTTCTTC
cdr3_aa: CASSLGGDEQFF

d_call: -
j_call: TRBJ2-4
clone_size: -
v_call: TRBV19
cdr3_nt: TGTGCCAGTGGAACAGGGTCGGGGAACATTCAGTACTTC
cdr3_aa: CASGTGSGNIQYF

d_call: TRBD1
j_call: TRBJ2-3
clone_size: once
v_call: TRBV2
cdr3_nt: TGTGCCAGCAGTGTGGACAGGGGAGGTACAGATACGCAGTATTTT
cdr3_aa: CASSVDRGGTDTQYF

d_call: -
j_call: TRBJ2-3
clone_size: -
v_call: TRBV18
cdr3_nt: TGTGCCAGCTCACCACCTAGCGGCACAGATACGCAGTATTTT
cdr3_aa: CASSPPSGTDTQYF

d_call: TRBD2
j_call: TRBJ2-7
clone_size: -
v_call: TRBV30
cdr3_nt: TGTGCCGGCGCGCGGGAGGGCCCCCACGAGCAGTACTTC
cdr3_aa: CAGAREGPHEQYF

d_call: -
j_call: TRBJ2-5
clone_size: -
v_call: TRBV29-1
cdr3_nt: TGCAGCGTAACGAAGCCCGAGACCCAGTACTTC
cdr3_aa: CSVTKPETQYF

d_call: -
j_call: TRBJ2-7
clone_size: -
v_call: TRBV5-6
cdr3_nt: TGTGCCAGCAGCTCCGGGGTCCCTTTCTACGAGCAGTACTTC
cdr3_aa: CASSSGVPFYEQYF

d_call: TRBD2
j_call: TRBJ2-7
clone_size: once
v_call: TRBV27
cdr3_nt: TGTGCCAGCACCCGGACTAGCGGGAGCGAGCAGTACTTC
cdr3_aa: CASTRTSGSEQYF

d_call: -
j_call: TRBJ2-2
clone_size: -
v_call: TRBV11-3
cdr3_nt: TGTGCCAGCAGCGGTACAGGGGGGGACACCGGGGAGCTGTTTTTT
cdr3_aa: CASSGTGGDTGELFF

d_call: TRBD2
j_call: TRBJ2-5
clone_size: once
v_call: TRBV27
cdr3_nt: TGTGCCAGCAGTTTATTATCCTCTCTAAATGGACTAGCCGAGACCCAGTACTTC
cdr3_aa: CASSLLSSLNGLAETQYF

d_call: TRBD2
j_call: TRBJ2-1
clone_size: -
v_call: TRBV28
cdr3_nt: TGTGCCAGCAGTTTATTTACGGGAGGCAATGAGCAGTTCTTC
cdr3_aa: CASSLFTGGNEQFF

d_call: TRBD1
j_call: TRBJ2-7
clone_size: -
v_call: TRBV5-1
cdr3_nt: TGCGCCAGCAGCTTGGACAGGGGCGGCTACGAGCAGTACTTC
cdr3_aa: CASSLDRGGYEQYF

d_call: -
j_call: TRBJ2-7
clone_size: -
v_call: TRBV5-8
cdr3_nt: TGTGCCAGCAGCTCGATAGCCTACGAGCAGTACTTC
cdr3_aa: CASSSIAYEQYF

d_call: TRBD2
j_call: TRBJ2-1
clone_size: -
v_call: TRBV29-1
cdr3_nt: TGCAGCGTTGCGGGGGGACTAGCGAGCTCCTACAATGAGCAGTTCTTC
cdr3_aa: CSVAGGLASSYNEQFF

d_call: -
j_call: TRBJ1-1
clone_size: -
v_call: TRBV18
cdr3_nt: TGTGCCAGCTCACCCCCCGTGGGACATCCTTTCTTT
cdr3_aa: CASSPPVGHPFF

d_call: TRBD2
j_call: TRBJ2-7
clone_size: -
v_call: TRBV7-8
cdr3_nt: TGTGCCAGCAGCTCCGGCCTAATAGCGGGGCCCTACGAGCAGTACTTC
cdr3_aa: CASSSGLIAGPYEQYF

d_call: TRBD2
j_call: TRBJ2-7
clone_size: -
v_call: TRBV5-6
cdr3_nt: TGTGCCAGCAGCTTTGGTCAACTAGCGGGGAACTACGAGCAGTACTTC
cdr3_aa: CASSFGQLAGNYEQYF

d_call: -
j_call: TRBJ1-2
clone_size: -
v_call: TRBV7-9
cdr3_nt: TGTGCCAGCATCGGGGACTCGGTTTCTGGCTACACCTTC
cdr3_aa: CASIGDSVSGYTF

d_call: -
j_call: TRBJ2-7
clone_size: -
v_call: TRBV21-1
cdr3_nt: TGTGCCAGCAGCAAAGAGGGAAGGGACAGGGGGCCAAGGAGCTCCTACGAGCAGTACTTC
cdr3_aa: CASSKEGRDRGPRSSYEQYF

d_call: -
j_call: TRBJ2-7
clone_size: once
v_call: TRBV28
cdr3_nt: TGTGCCAGCAGTTTAGCGGGCGCATCCGAGCAGTACTTC
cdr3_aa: CASSLAGASEQYF

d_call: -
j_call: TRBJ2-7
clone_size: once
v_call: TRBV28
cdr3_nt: TGTGCCAGCAGAGAGGGACACTCCTACGAGCAGTACTTC
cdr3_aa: CASREGHSYEQYF

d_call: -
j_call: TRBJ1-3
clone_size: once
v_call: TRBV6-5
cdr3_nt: TGTGCCAGCAGGCCTGATTTTGAGTCTGGAAACACCATATATTTT
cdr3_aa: CASRPDFESGNTIYF

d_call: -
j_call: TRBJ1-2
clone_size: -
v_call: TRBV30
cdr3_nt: TGTGCCTGGAGGATGGGGGCGCGCTACACCTTC
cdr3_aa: CAWRMGARYTF

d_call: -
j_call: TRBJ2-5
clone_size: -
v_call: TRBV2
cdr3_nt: TGTGCCAGCAGAGGGCGGGGAGAGGAGACCCAGTACTTC
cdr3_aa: CASRGRGEETQYF